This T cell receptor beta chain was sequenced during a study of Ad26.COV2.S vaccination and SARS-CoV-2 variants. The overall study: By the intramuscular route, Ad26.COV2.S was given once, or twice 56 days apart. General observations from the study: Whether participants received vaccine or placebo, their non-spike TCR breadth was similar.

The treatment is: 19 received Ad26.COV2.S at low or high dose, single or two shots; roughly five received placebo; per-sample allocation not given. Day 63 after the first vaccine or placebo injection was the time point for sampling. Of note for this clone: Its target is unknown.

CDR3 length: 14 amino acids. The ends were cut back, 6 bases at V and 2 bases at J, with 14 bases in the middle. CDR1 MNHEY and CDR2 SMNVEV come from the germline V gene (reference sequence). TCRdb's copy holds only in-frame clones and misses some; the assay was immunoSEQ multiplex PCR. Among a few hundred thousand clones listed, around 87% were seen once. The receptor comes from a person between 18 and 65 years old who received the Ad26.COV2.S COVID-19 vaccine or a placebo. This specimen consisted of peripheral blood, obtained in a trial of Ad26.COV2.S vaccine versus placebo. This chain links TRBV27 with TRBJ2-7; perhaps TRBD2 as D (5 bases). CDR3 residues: CASSRLRGPYEQYF. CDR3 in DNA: TGTGCCAGCAGCCGACTCCGCGGGCCCTACGAGCAGTACTTC.